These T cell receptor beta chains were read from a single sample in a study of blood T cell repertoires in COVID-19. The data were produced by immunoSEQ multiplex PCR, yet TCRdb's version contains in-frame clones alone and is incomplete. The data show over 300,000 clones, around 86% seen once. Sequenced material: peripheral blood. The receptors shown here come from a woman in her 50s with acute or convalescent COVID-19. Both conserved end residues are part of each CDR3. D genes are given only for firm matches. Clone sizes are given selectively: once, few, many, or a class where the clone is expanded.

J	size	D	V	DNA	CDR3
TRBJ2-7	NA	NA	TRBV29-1	TGCAGCGTTGGCGGGCTATACGAGCAGTACTTC	CSVGGLYEQYF
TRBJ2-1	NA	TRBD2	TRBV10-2	TGCGCCAGCACACCGGGACTAGTCCGCTACAATGAGCAGTTCTTC	CASTPGLVRYNEQFF
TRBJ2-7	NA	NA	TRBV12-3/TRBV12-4	TGTGCCAGCAGCCCATTCGGAGGAAGAGAGCAGTACTTC	CASSPFGGREQYF
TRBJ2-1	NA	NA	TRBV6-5	TGTGCCAGCAAGGGTCCGGGATCTATCCATGAGCAGTTCTTC	CASKGPGSIHEQFF
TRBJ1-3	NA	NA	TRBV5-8	TGTGCCAGCAGCCTACAGGGAACTGGAAACACCATATATTTT	CASSLQGTGNTIYF
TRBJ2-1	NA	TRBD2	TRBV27	TGTGCCAGCAGTTCCCTAGCGGGAGAGCAGTTCTTC	CASSSLAGEQFF
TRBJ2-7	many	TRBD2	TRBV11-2	TGTGCCAGCAGTCCCATTCGACTAGCGGGATACGAGCAGTACTTC	CASSPIRLAGYEQYF
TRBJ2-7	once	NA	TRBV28	TGTGCCAGCAGTTTAACCCGAGACGAGCAGTACTTC	CASSLTRDEQYF
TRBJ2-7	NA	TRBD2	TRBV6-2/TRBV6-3	TGTGCCAGCAGTAGGACTAGCGTAACCTACGAGCAGTACTTC	CASSRTSVTYEQYF
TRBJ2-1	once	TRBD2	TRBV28	TGTGCCAGCAGTTGGGGGGGTTGGAGGGAGTCGAACAATGAGCAGTTCTTC	CASSWGGWRESNNEQFF
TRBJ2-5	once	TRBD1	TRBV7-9	TGTGCCAGCAGCCGTTTTCCCAGGGGGAATCAAGAGACCCAGTACTTC	CASSRFPRGNQETQYF
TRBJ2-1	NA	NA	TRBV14	TGTGCCAGCAGCCCCCCATGGCCGGGGAAAGAATCCCATGAGCAGTTCTTC	CASSPPWPGKESHEQFF
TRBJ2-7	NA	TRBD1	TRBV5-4	TGTGCCAGCAGCCGAGACAGGGGCTACGAGCAGTACTTC	CASSRDRGYEQYF
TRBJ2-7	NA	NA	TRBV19	TGTGCCAGTAGTATAGAAGCCTGGAGCTCCTACGAGCAGTACTTC	CASSIEAWSSYEQYF
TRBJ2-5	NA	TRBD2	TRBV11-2	TGTGCCAGCAGCTTAGTAACAGCGGGAGGAGGAGAGACCCAGTACTTC	CASSLVTAGGGETQYF
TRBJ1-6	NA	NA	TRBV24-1	TGTGCCACCAGTGTCGACGGAGATTCACCCCTCCACTTT	CATSVDGDSPLHF
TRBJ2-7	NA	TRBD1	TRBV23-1	TGCGCCAGCAGTCACTTGGGACAGGGCAACTACTACGAGCAGTACTTC	CASSHLGQGNYYEQYF
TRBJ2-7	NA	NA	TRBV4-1	TGCGCCAGCAGCCCCGGGGTTGGAGTCGTCGAGCAGTACTTC	CASSPGVGVVEQYF
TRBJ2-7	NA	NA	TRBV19	TGTGCCAGTAGAAACAGGGTCGGGGAGCAGTACTTC	CASRNRVGEQYF
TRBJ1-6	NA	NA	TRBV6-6	TGTGCCAGCAGTTACCCCCATCCAGGGGCCGGTTCACCCCTCCACTTT	CASSYPHPGAGSPLHF
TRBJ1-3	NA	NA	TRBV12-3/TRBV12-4	TGTGCCAGCACTAGGGGAACTGGAAACACCATATATTTT	CASTRGTGNTIYF
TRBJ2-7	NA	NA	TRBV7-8	TGTGCCAGCAGCTTAAGGGGTAGCGGACCCTCCTACGAGCAGTACTTC	CASSLRGSGPSYEQYF
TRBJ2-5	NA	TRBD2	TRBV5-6	TGTGCCAGCAGCTTCACTAGCGGGAGTAGAGAGACCCAGTACTTC	CASSFTSGSRETQYF
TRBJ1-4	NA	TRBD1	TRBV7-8	TGTGCCAGCAGCGCTGTCCGAGACAGGGATTCAACTAATGAAAAACTGTTTTTT	CASSAVRDRDSTNEKLFF
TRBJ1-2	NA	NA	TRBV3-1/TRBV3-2	TGTGCCAGCAGCCAAGATTCAGAAGTATCTGGCTACACCTTC	CASSQDSEVSGYTF
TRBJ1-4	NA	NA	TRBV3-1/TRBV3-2	TGTGCCAGCAGCCAAGCCGGAGGGGAAAAACTGTTTTTT	CASSQAGGEKLFF
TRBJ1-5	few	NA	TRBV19	TGTGCCAGTAGTATAGATACAGGGCCCATTCGTCAGCCCCAGCATTTT	CASSIDTGPIRQPQHF
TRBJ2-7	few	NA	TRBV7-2	TGTGCCAGCAGCTTTGCTAGCGTCTCCTACGAGCAGTACTTC	CASSFASVSYEQYF
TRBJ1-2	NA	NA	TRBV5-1	TGCGCCAGCAGCTTCCCGCGAAATCGACAGTCTAACTATGGCTACACCTTC	CASSFPRNRQSNYGYTF
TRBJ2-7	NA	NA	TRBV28	TGTGCCAGCAGCCCGCCACGGGAATCCTACGAGCAGTACTTC	CASSPPRESYEQYF